The 8 T cell receptor beta chains given below trace back to one sample, sequenced in a study of T cells in Graves' hyperthyroidism and ophthalmopathy. Amplified TCR beta CDR3 regions came from RNA transcripts. An initial round of RT-PCR targeting the TCR CDR3 relied on the HTBI primer set. Each CDR3 protein gets one entry after TCRdb re-called the multiplex PCR reads with MiXCR. The sample contains 600,000 to 650,000 distinct CDR3 sequences, less than 25% of which appear only once. Sequenced sample: blood. The receptor set was obtained from a man younger than 40 with Graves' ophthalmopathy.

This clonotype was seen repeatedly, ten times or more. This chain's CDR3 is CSASDASGIYGYTF. CDR3 nucleotides: TGCAGTGCTAGTGATGCATCGGGGATCTATGGCTACACCTTC. The chain employs TRBV20-1 and TRBJ1-2; no clear D. CDR1 is DFQATT and CDR2 is SNEGSKA in the germline V gene (reference sequence). V was shortened by 3 bases and J by 4 bases, with 15 bases between the two germline ends. This CDR3 contains 14 residues.

This clonotype has only a few counts. This rearrangement joins TRBV6-5 to TRBJ2-6; D uncertain. Germline-derived CDR1 and CDR2 are MNHEY and SVGAGI. CDR3 length equals 17 residues. V was shortened by 2 bases and J by 2 bases, with 13 bases between the two germline ends. CDR3 nucleotide sequence: TGTGCCAGCAGTTACAGGGTATTAAGGACTGGGGCCAACGTCCTGACTTTC. It translates to CASSYRVLRTGANVLTF.

This clonotype came up a few times. The CDR3 spells CASSYGNHLETQYF. The CDR3 DNA follows: TGTGCCAGCAGTTACGGGAACCACCTGGAGACCCAGTACTTC. The chain combines TRBV6-1 with TRBJ2-5; TRBD2 might be the D (5 bases). Trimming removed 5 bases from V and 5 bases from J, with 15 bases in between. The V gene's germline CDR1 is MNHNS and CDR2 SASEGT. This CDR3 contains 14 residues.

The rearrangement links TRBV15 to TRBJ2-1; perhaps D is TRBD1 or TRBD2 (5 bases each). V lost 0 bases and J 9 bases, leaving 21 bases between the germline ends. There are 17 residues in the CDR3. Germline V lookup: CDR1 LNHNV, CDR2 YYDKDF (reference sequence). The CDR3 DNA reads as TGTGCCACCAGCAGAGAGTCGATTTCCTTCGGGGCCGTTGAGCAGTTCTTC. Its protein is CATSRESISFGAVEQFF. Full variable domain (remainder filled in from reference TRBV15 and TRBJ2-1): DAMVIQNPRYQVTQFGKPVTLSCSQTLNHNVMYWYQQKSSQAPKLLFHYYDKDFNNEADTPDNFQSRRPNTSFCFLDIRSPGLGDTAMYLCATSRESISFGAVEQFFGPGTRLTVL.

The chain has TRBV20-1 and TRBJ2-5, with 10 bases fitting TRBD2. This CDR3 spans 14 amino acids. Trimming cost V 2 bases and J 5 bases; bases outside gene matches: 5. Germline V gene lookup returns CDR1 DFQATT and CDR2 SNEGSKA (reference sequence). The CDR3, as DNA: TGCAGTGCTAGACTAGCGGGAGCTCTGGAGACCCAGTACTTC. Protein sequence: CSARLAGALETQYF.

Ten or more counts support this clonotype. The rearrangement uses TRBV27 and TRBJ1-1; 8 positions match TRBD1. The CDR3 sequence is 12 residues long. With V trimmed by 6 bases and J by 4 bases, 1 base remained unmatched. Germline CDR1 and CDR2: MNHEY and SMNVEV (reference sequence). The CDR3 nucleotides are TGTGCCAGCAGGACAGGGGTCACTGAAGCTTTCTTT. It specifies CASRTGVTEAFF.

This clonotype was counted at least ten times. The chain uses TRBV5-1 and TRBJ1-1; D is unclear. V gave up 2 bases and J gave up 2 bases, with 7 bases separating them. CDR3 length: 13 residues. Germline V gene sequence: CDR1 SGHRS, CDR2 YFSETQ. As DNA, the CDR3 is TGCGCCAGCAGCTTCGACCAAAACACTGAAGCTTTCTTT. It translates to CASSFDQNTEAFF.

V usage is TRBV4-2 and J usage is TRBJ1-6, with D unresolved. The germline V gene encodes CDR1 LGHNA and CDR2 YNFKEQ. This CDR3 contains 14 residues. V shed 5 bases and J shed 7 bases, with 12 bases lying between them. The CDR3 here is CASSSRVWNSPLHF. The CDR3 DNA reads as TGTGCCAGCAGCTCCCGGGTATGGAATTCACCCCTCCACTTT.